This is a list of T cell receptor beta chains from one sample in a study of Graves' ophthalmopathy and Graves' hyperthyroidism. TCRdb reanalysed the multiplex PCR reads using MiXCR and keeps one entry per CDR3 protein. The sample has more than 550,000 distinct CDR3 sequences, about 40% seen once. The sequenced sample was peripheral blood. These receptors came from an adult man with Graves' ophthalmopathy. Each CDR3 is given with its conserved first and last residue. The order of the fields is V gene, D gene, clone size, J gene, CDR3 protein, CDR3 DNA. D genes are given only for firm matches. Not every row has a clone size; where given, it reads once, few, many or a size class.

V: TRBV7-9
D: TRBD2
size: NA
J: TRBJ2-2
CDR3: CASSLLQRAGPNTGELFF
DNA: TGTGCCAGCAGCTTACTCCAACGAGCGGGACCCAACACCGGGGAGCTGTTTTTT

V: TRBV4-1
D: NA
size: few
J: TRBJ2-2
CDR3: CASSEPTVNTGELFF
DNA: TGTGCCAGCAGTGAGCCGACGGTGAACACCGGGGAGCTGTTTTTT

V: TRBV7-2
D: NA
size: once
J: TRBJ2-5
CDR3: CASSSEVGTQYF
DNA: TGTGCCAGCAGCTCCGAGGTTGGGACCCAGTACTTC

V: TRBV20-1
D: NA
size: NA
J: TRBJ1-6
CDR3: CSARDEGRNSPLHF
DNA: TGCAGTGCTAGAGATGAGGGGAGGAATTCACCCCTCCACTTT

V: TRBV7-2
D: TRBD2
size: many
J: TRBJ2-7
CDR3: CASSLGLANYEQYF
DNA: TGTGCCAGCAGCTTAGGACTAGCTAACTACGAGCAGTACTTC

V: TRBV7-9
D: TRBD1
size: many
J: TRBJ1-4
CDR3: CASSRGQGGIEKLFF
DNA: TGTGCCAGCAGCCGGGGACAGGGCGGGATCGAAAAACTGTTTTTT

V: TRBV7-8
D: TRBD1
size: NA
J: TRBJ2-7
CDR3: CASGSGQGREQYF
DNA: TGTGCCAGCGGATCCGGACAGGGAAGGGAGCAGTACTTC

V: TRBV5-8
D: NA
size: many
J: TRBJ1-4
CDR3: CASSSRGNNEKLFF
DNA: TGTGCCAGCAGCTCCCGTGGAAATAATGAAAAACTGTTTTTT

V: TRBV7-3
D: TRBD1
size: NA
J: TRBJ1-6
CDR3: CAVQGAGRAAPLHF
DNA: TGTGCCGTGCAGGGGGCTGGCAGGGCTGCACCCCTCCACTTT

V: TRBV11-2
D: TRBD1
size: many
J: TRBJ2-6
CDR3: CASSLDRQGALPGANVLTF
DNA: TGTGCCAGCAGCTTAGATCGTCAGGGGGCCTTACCTGGGGCCAACGTCCTGACTTTC

V: TRBV10-3
D: NA
size: NA
J: TRBJ1-1
CDR3: CASSRTTNTEAFF
DNA: TGTGCCAGCAGTAGGACCACGAACACTGAAGCTTTCTTT

V: TRBV20-1
D: TRBD2
size: few
J: TRBJ2-5
CDR3: CSARGPLAGGPETQYF
DNA: TGCAGTGCTAGAGGCCCACTAGCGGGGGGGCCGGAGACCCAGTACTTC

V: TRBV7-2
D: NA
size: many
J: TRBJ1-4
CDR3: CASSETASTNEKLFF
DNA: TGTGCCAGCAGCGAAACAGCCTCGACTAATGAAAAACTGTTTTTT

V: TRBV7-2
D: NA
size: many
J: TRBJ1-4
CDR3: CASSLVTNEKLFF
DNA: TGTGCCAGCAGCTTAGTGACTAATGAAAAACTGTTTTTT

V: TRBV7-3
D: NA
size: NA
J: TRBJ2-2
CDR3: CASSLRGQGLAGVYGELFF
DNA: TGTGCCAGCAGCTTACGAGGACAGGGTTTAGCGGGAGTTTACGGGGAGCTGTTTTTT

V: TRBV11-1
D: NA
size: NA
J: TRBJ2-5
CDR3: CASSPGDSRQETQYF
DNA: TGTGCCAGCAGCCCGGGGGACAGTCGGCAAGAGACCCAGTACTTC

V: TRBV20-1
D: NA
size: many
J: TRBJ2-7
CDR3: CSARAPWDEQYF
DNA: TGCAGTGCTAGAGCTCCGTGGGACGAGCAGTACTTC

V: TRBV4-3
D: TRBD2
size: many
J: TRBJ2-5
CDR3: CASSQKTSGQTQYF
DNA: TGCGCCAGCAGCCAAAAGACTAGCGGGCAAACCCAGTACTTC

V: TRBV7-9
D: TRBD2
size: NA
J: TRBJ2-5
CDR3: CASGGGEQETQYF
DNA: TGTGCCAGCGGGGGGGGAGAACAAGAGACCCAGTACTTC

V: TRBV12-3/TRBV12-4
D: NA
size: many
J: TRBJ1-1
CDR3: CASTGRPNTEAFF
DNA: TGTGCCAGCACAGGACGGCCGAACACTGAAGCTTTCTTT

V: TRBV9
D: NA
size: NA
J: TRBJ1-1
CDR3: CASSVDGQNTEAFF
DNA: TGTGCCAGCAGCGTAGACGGACAGAACACTGAAGCTTTCTTT

V: TRBV9
D: TRBD1
size: NA
J: TRBJ1-4
CDR3: CASSVDVGRAGGNEKLFF
DNA: TGTGCCAGCAGCGTAGACGTCGGGAGGGCAGGGGGTAATGAAAAACTGTTTTTT

V: TRBV25-1
D: NA
size: many
J: TRBJ2-5
CDR3: CASSDQQETQYF
DNA: TGTGCCAGCAGTGACCAACAAGAGACCCAGTACTTC